Below are 27 T cell receptor beta chains sequenced from a single sample in a study of shared clonotypes between healthy human individuals. Sequencing was performed with immunoSEQ multiplex PCR; in TCRdb, only in-frame clones are kept and a portion is missing. The sample comprises approximately 1,000,000 clones, 70% to 80% of which are singletons, and approximately 0.9% rests with the top ten. The sample consisted of memory CD4+ T cells from PBMCs. Subset of the sample: CD45RA-negative fraction. These receptors were collected from a man in his late teens or twenties in good health. Some clones in this sample may be carry-over from other donors' samples.

The chain links TRBV27 to TRBJ2-7; D call uncertain. There are 15 residues in the CDR3. V shed 6 bases and J shed 0 bases, with 15 bases lying between them. CDR1 and CDR2 (germline): MNHEY, SMNVEV (reference sequence). The CDR3 reads CASSIRSTSSYEQYF. CDR3 sequence (DNA): TGTGCCAGCAGCATCCGTTCGACGAGCTCCTACGAGCAGTACTTC.

J is TRBJ1-4 and V is TRBV11-2; possible D gene TRBD1, 5 bases. CDR1 is SGHAT, CDR2 FQNNGV, per germline. The CDR3 runs to 16 residues. Trimming removed 1 base from V and 11 bases from J, with 20 bases in between. The CDR3 region has the DNA TGTGCCAGCAGCTTAGCCCGGGGATCCAGGGCCGGTAAACTGTTTTTT. As protein: CASSLARGSRAGKLFF.

This chain connects TRBV19 to TRBJ2-7; 10 bases are shared with TRBD2. Germline trimming cut 5 bases from V and 12 bases from J; bases unmatched to any gene: 34. Germline values: CDR1 LNHDA, CDR2 SQIVND (reference sequence). This CDR3 is built from 21 residues. CDR3 sequence reads: CASSAQKIPPQTPSGSRPAYF. The CDR3 DNA is TGTGCCAGTAGTGCCCAGAAGATACCCCCTCAAACCCCTAGCGGGAGTAGGCCAGCGTACTTC.

This chain uses TRBV30 with TRBJ1-2; D is possibly TRBD1 (5 bases). This CDR3 spans 14 amino acids. The germline CDR1 and CDR2 sequences are GTSNPN and SVGIG (reference sequence). V was clipped by 8 bases and J by 0 bases, with 16 bases between them. CDR3 protein: CARHVLGANYGYTF. CDR3 in DNA: TGTGCCCGTCACGTCCTAGGGGCTAACTATGGCTACACCTTC.

The rearrangement uses TRBV20-1 and TRBJ2-7, with D possibly being TRBD2 (5 bases). The CDR3 loop spans 11 amino acids. Germline CDR1 reads DFQATT; CDR2 reads SNEGSKA (reference sequence). V lost 2 bases and J 6 bases, leaving 8 bases between the germline ends. The CDR3, as DNA: TGCAGTGCTAGACTAGCCGTCGAGCAGTACTTC. Translating it yields CSARLAVEQYF.

This clone was observed a single time. The rearrangement joins TRBV15 to TRBJ2-1; TRBD2 matches at 10 bases. CDR1 LNHNV and CDR2 YYDKDF come from the germline V gene (reference sequence). J was trimmed by 8 bases and V by 1 base; bases with no gene match: 5. The CDR3 loop spans 15 amino acids. The CDR3 sequence: CATSRALAGVYEQFF. The CDR3 bases are TGTGCCACCAGCAGAGCGCTAGCGGGAGTATATGAGCAGTTCTTC.

The rearrangement joins TRBV29-1 to TRBJ2-2; D is possibly TRBD2 (5 bases). CDR1 is SQVTM and CDR2 is ANQGSEA in the germline V gene. This CDR3 comprises 12 residues. CDR3 protein: CIGGTNTGELFF. For the CDR3, the DNA is TGCATCGGAGGAACGAACACCGGGGAGCTGTTTTTT.

The chain is built from TRBV7-2 and TRBJ2-3; TRBD2 matches at 8 bases. The length of the CDR3 is 17 residues. Germline CDR1 and CDR2: SGHTA and FQGNSA. V dropped 1 base and J dropped 1; count of bases not matched to a gene: 7. This CDR3 reads CASSLGPSGLGTDTQYF. Here the CDR3 DNA reads TGTGCCAGCAGCTTAGGTCCTAGCGGGCTGGGCACAGATACGCAGTATTTT.

The gene calls are TRBV5-6 and TRBJ2-3, with D possibly called TRBD1 or TRBD2 (5 bases each). CDR3 length equals 15 residues. V lost 4 bases and J lost 0, with 12 bases in between. Per germline, CDR1 SGHDT and CDR2 YYEEEE. The CDR3 protein is CASSLIGASTDTQYF. The CDR3, as DNA: TGTGCCAGCAGCCTGATCGGGGCTAGCACAGATACGCAGTATTTT.

This clone was seen many times. The chain uses TRBV7-2 and TRBJ1-5, with D possibly being TRBD1 (5 bases). Trimming removed 3 bases at V and 6 bases at J, with 15 bases between. The CDR3 has 15 amino acids. Germline V gene data show CDR1 as SGHTA and CDR2 as FQGNSA. The CDR3 region is CASSFGTREGQPQHF. The CDR3 DNA sequence: TGTGCCAGCAGCTTTGGGACCAGGGAAGGTCAGCCCCAGCATTTT.

The chain links TRBV7-2 to TRBJ2-3, with unresolved D. The CDR3 loop spans 12 amino acids. Germline V lookup: CDR1 SGHTA, CDR2 FQGNSA. V was clipped by 5 bases and J by 3 bases, with 6 bases between them. For the CDR3, the DNA is TGTGCCAGCAGCCTTAGGACAGATACGCAGTATTTT. Its translation: CASSLRTDTQYF.

The chain joins TRBV2 to TRBJ2-7, with TRBD2 as a possible D gene (7 bases). This CDR3 is 14 amino acids long. The ends were cut back, 7 bases at V and 0 bases at J, with 13 bases in the middle. Germline V gives CDR1 SNHLY, CDR2 FYNNEI. The CDR3: CASTLGGDSYEQYF. DNA for the CDR3: TGTGCCAGCACCTTAGGGGGGGACTCCTACGAGCAGTACTTC.

The CDR3 reads CASSRIHNNEQFF. In DNA, the CDR3 is TGTGCCAGTTCTAGAATCCATAATAATGAGCAGTTCTTC. V gene TRBV7-3 combines with J gene TRBJ2-1; no firm D call. This CDR3 is built from 13 residues. V was trimmed by 9 bases and J by 7 bases, leaving 16 bases between them. The germline V gene has CDR1 SGHTA and CDR2 FQGTGA.

The gene calls are TRBV7-6 and TRBJ2-3; maybe TRBD1 (6 bases). The germline V gene encodes CDR1 SGHVS and CDR2 FNYEAQ. The CDR3 covers 14 residues. Trimming shortened V by 4 bases and J by 1 base, and 9 bases separated the two germline ends. The CDR3 DNA reads TGTGCCAGCAGCTCGGACAGCCGCACAGATACGCAGTATTTT. Its translation: CASSSDSRTDTQYF.

This clone showed up many times. The chain has TRBV30 and TRBJ1-2; D gene ambiguous. This CDR3 has 14 amino acids. Between the trimmed V and J ends, which lost 3 bases and 0 bases, there was a span of 11 bases. CDR1 is GTSNPN, CDR2 SVGIG, per germline (reference sequence). Written as DNA, the CDR3 is TGTGCCTGGAGCCCGGGTGGTTCTAACTATGGCTACACCTTC. Translated: CAWSPGGSNYGYTF.

J is TRBJ2-1 and V is TRBV7-3; D remains ambiguous. Germline CDR1 is SGHTA and CDR2 is FQGTGA. The CDR3 consists of 15 residues. Trimming left V 5 bases short and J 2 bases short, with 13 bases between. The CDR3: CASSPHYEPYNEQFF. The CDR3 nucleotides read TGTGCCAGCAGCCCCCACTACGAGCCCTACAATGAGCAGTTCTTC. The full variable domain, its missing parts supplied by reference TRBV7-3 and TRBJ2-1, is GAGVSQTPSNKVTEKGKYVELRCDPISGHTALYWYRQSLGQGPEFLIYFQGTGAADDSGLPNDRFFAVRPEGSVSTLKIQRTERGDSAVYLCASSPHYEPYNEQFFGPGTRLTVL.

The V and J genes are TRBV4-3 and TRBJ2-7; no clear D. The germline V and J ends were trimmed by 3 bases and 6 bases, with 12 bases remaining between them. This CDR3 region has 13 residues. Germline CDR1 LGHNA, CDR2 YSLEER. CDR3 sequence (DNA): TGCGCCAGCAGCCACTTGGAAAGCACCGAGCAGTACTTC. Translating gives CASSHLESTEQYF.

The gene calls are TRBV19 and TRBJ2-2, with D perhaps TRBD2 (6 bases). The germline CDR1 and CDR2 sequences are LNHDA and SQIVND (reference sequence). The CDR3 contains 16 residues. The ends were cut back, 7 bases at V and 7 bases at J, with 22 bases in the middle. CDR3 coding DNA: TGTGCCAGTACCTCCTGGGCGGGGAACGGGTTCGGGGAGCTGTTTTTT. This translates into CASTSWAGNGFGELFF. The whole variable domain, filled in from reference TRBV19 and TRBJ2-2, reads DGGITQSPKYLFRKEGQNVTLSCEQNLNHDAMYWYRQDPGQGLRLIYYSQIVNDFQKGDIAEGYSVSREKKESFPLTVTSAQKNPTAFYLCASTSWAGNGFGELFFGEGSRLTVL.

As regards this clone: This may stem from a read error, because a much larger clone lies one nucleotide away. The CDR3 is CAWSGRTGSAEAFF. CDR3 in DNA: TGTGCCTGGAGTGGGAGGACAGGGAGCGCTGAAGCTTTCTTT. The rearrangement uses TRBV30 and TRBJ1-1, with TRBD1 identical over 8 bases. CDR1 is GTSNPN, CDR2 SVGIG, per germline (reference sequence). J was trimmed by 6 bases and V by 1 base; bases with no gene match: 7. CDR3 length equals 14 residues. Supplemented by reference TRBV30 and TRBJ1-1, the full variable domain reads SQTIHQWPATLVQPVGSPLSLECTVEGTSNPNLYWYRQAAGRGLQLLFYSVGIGQISSEVPQNLSASRPQDRQFILSSKKLLLSDSGFYLCAWSGRTGSAEAFFGQGTRLTVV.

This chain links TRBV18 with TRBJ1-1; 8 bases are shared with TRBD1. The CDR3 loop spans 14 amino acids. V trimming: 3 bases; J trimming: 4 bases; junction bases outside the gene matches: 4. Germline CDR1 is KGHSH and CDR2 is LQKENI. The CDR3 here is CASSPDRAGTEAFF. For the CDR3, the DNA is TGTGCCAGCTCACCGGACAGGGCAGGCACTGAAGCTTTCTTT.

A single count supports this clone. The CDR3 spells CASSFQGSEAFF. The CDR3 nucleotides are TGTGCCAGCAGTTTTCAGGGATCTGAAGCTTTCTTT. This chain joins TRBV28 and TRBJ1-1; D may be TRBD1 (5 bases). With 3 bases removed from V and 6 bases from J, the gap between germline ends came to 8 bases. The CDR3 has 12 residues. In germline, CDR1 is MDHEN, CDR2 SYDVKM.

This chain connects TRBV19 to TRBJ2-3; 12 nucleotides agree with TRBD2. This CDR3 has 17 amino acids. V lost 4 bases to trimming and J lost 6 bases; unmatched junction nucleotides: 11. CDR1 is LNHDA and CDR2 is SQIVND in the germline V gene (reference sequence). Written as DNA, the CDR3 is TGTGCCAGTAGTACCAGGGGCCCTAGCGGGAGGGCGGATACGCAGTATTTT. This encodes CASSTRGPSGRADTQYF.

The chain links TRBV27 to TRBJ2-7; D is unclear. Germline assignment: CDR1 MNHEY and CDR2 SMNVEV (reference sequence). The CDR3 extends over 13 amino acids. Between the trimmed V and J ends, which lost 6 bases and 1 base, there was a span of 10 bases. CDR3 sequence: CASSKLASYEQYF. The CDR3 nucleotides are TGTGCCAGCAGCAAACTCGCTTCCTACGAGCAGTACTTC.

The chain couples TRBV7-9 to TRBJ2-7; 14 bases are shared with TRBD2. The CDR3 spans 16 residues. V shed 1 base, J shed 2 bases, and the junction held 1 base outside the gene matches. Germline assignment: CDR1 SEHNR and CDR2 FQNEAQ (reference sequence). The CDR3: CASSLVTSGRAYEQYF. CDR3 DNA: TGTGCCAGCAGCTTAGTGACTAGCGGGAGGGCCTACGAGCAGTACTTC.

The J gene is TRBJ1-3, the V gene TRBV9, with D unclear. CDR3 size: 13 residues. Trimming took off 5 bases at V and 0 bases at J, with 6 bases between the two ends. Germline lookup yields CDR1 SGDLS and CDR2 YYNGEE. The CDR3 DNA is TGTGCCAGCAGTCCTATCTCTGGAAACACCATATATTTT. Translated, it gives CASSPISGNTIYF.

This clone was counted only a few times. The chain recombines TRBV7-2 with TRBJ2-3; tentatively, D is TRBD2 (6 bases). There are 16 residues in the CDR3. CDR1 and CDR2 from the germline V gene are SGHTA and FQGNSA. V lost 1 base and J 2 bases, leaving 13 bases between the germline ends. CDR3: CASSLGNGRNTDTQYF. The CDR3 nucleotides are TGTGCCAGCAGCTTAGGCAACGGGAGAAACACAGATACGCAGTATTTT.

J is TRBJ2-1 and V is TRBV4-3, with D hard to call. Germline assignment: CDR1 LGHNA and CDR2 YSLEER. The CDR3 loop spans 16 amino acids. V dropped 0 bases and J dropped 7 bases, with 16 bases sitting between them. CDR3 nucleotide sequence: TGCGCCAGCAGCCAAGATCCAAATGTAGGGCTAAATGAGCAGTTCTTC. As protein: CASSQDPNVGLNEQFF.